Listed below are T cell receptor beta chains from one sample, sequenced in a study of shared clonotypes between healthy human individuals. The data were produced by immunoSEQ multiplex PCR, yet TCRdb's version contains in-frame clones alone and is incomplete. Of about 2,200,000 clones in the sample, about 92% are singletons; the top ten hold 1.5% to 2%. The sequenced sample consisted of naive CD8+ T cells from PBMCs. The receptors here all came from a man between 18 and 35 years old in good health. Some clones in this sample may be carry-over from other donors' samples. Both conserved end residues are part of each CDR3. The D gene is left open where the match is weak. Expanded clones are given a class, and other clones once, few, many or no size at all.

TRBV14	TRBJ2-1	NA	NA	CASSQVVPSYNEQFF	TGTGCCAGCAGCCAAGTCGTTCCCTCCTACAATGAGCAGTTCTTC
TRBV7-3	TRBJ1-1	TRBD1	NA	CASSPTGQGAAMNTEAFF	TGTGCCAGCAGCCCAACGGGGCAGGGGGCCGCCATGAACACTGAAGCTTTCTTT
TRBV30	TRBJ1-5	NA	NA	CAWSVLAPLKPQHF	TGTGCCTGGAGTGTACTCGCCCCCCTGAAGCCCCAGCATTTT
TRBV30	TRBJ2-7	NA	NA	CAWSDTSSRLAYYEQYF	TGTGCCTGGAGTGACACCTCCAGCCGTTTGGCCTACTACGAGCAGTACTTC
TRBV4-3	TRBJ2-7	TRBD1	NA	CASSQGTGTYEQYF	TGCGCCAGCAGCCAAGGGACAGGTACCTACGAGCAGTACTTC
TRBV6-1	TRBJ1-2	TRBD1	NA	CASIQGVLNYGYTF	TGTGCCAGCATCCAGGGGGTCCTTAACTATGGCTACACCTTC
TRBV5-1	TRBJ1-5	NA	NA	CASSLTWSQPQHF	TGCGCCAGCAGCTTGACCTGGAGTCAGCCCCAGCATTTT
TRBV19	TRBJ1-1	NA	NA	CASIRGIEAFF	TGTGCCAGTATCCGGGGGATTGAAGCTTTCTTT
TRBV7-9	TRBJ2-1	TRBD2	NA	CASSSWESGSEQFF	TGTGCCAGCAGCTCGTGGGAGAGCGGGAGTGAGCAGTTCTTC
TRBV4-3	TRBJ2-7	TRBD1	NA	CASSQVRTGPSYEQYF	TGCGCCAGCAGCCAAGTTAGGACAGGTCCCTCCTACGAGCAGTACTTC
TRBV5-1	TRBJ2-2	TRBD2	NA	CASSSATSGRFNTGELFF	TGCGCCAGCAGCTCAGCGACTAGCGGGAGATTTAACACCGGGGAGCTGTTTTTT
TRBV5-8	TRBJ1-2	NA	NA	CASSPRTRQVHNYGYTF	TGTGCCAGCAGCCCCAGAACACGACAGGTTCATAACTATGGCTACACCTTC
TRBV5-1	TRBJ2-3	NA	NA	CASSFSITGTDTQYF	TGCGCCAGCAGCTTCTCCATTACAGGGACAGATACGCAGTATTTT
TRBV10-3	TRBJ2-2	TRBD2	NA	CAISESDLAGGAGELFF	TGTGCCATCAGTGAGTCTGACCTAGCGGGAGGGGCCGGGGAGCTGTTTTTT
TRBV27	TRBJ1-2	TRBD1	once	CASRPTGGNYGYTF	TGTGCCAGCAGACCGACAGGGGGTAACTATGGCTACACCTTC
TRBV27	TRBJ2-3	TRBD2	NA	CASSLSPSGIASTDTQYF	TGTGCCAGCAGTTTATCCCCTAGCGGGATTGCTAGCACAGATACGCAGTATTTT
TRBV7-4	TRBJ1-1	NA	NA	CASSPKQGLNTEAFF	TGTGCCAGCAGCCCCAAACAGGGTTTGAACACTGAAGCTTTCTTT
TRBV5-4	TRBJ1-1	NA	NA	CASNGVNTEAFF	TGTGCCAGCAACGGGGTCAACACTGAAGCTTTCTTT
TRBV29-1	TRBJ2-7	NA	NA	CSVVPSVGEQYF	TGCAGCGTTGTGCCTAGCGTCGGCGAGCAGTACTTC
TRBV19	TRBJ2-7	NA	once	CASSIAGGYEQYF	TGTGCCAGTAGTATAGCTGGGGGCTACGAGCAGTACTTC
TRBV7-9	TRBJ2-6	TRBD1	NA	CASSTGTGAPSGANVLTF	TGTGCCAGCAGCACCGGGACAGGGGCCCCCTCTGGGGCCAACGTCCTGACTTTC
TRBV28	TRBJ1-1	TRBD1	NA	CASSLHTGGMNTEAFF	TGTGCCAGCAGTTTACATACAGGGGGCATGAACACTGAAGCTTTCTTT
TRBV13	TRBJ2-5	NA	NA	CASSLGIQETQYF	TGTGCCAGCAGCTTAGGGATTCAAGAGACCCAGTACTTC
TRBV2	TRBJ2-7	TRBD1	once	CASSKGQGGYEQYF	TGTGCCAGCAGTAAGGGACAGGGTGGCTACGAGCAGTACTTC
TRBV11-2	TRBJ2-2	NA	NA	CASSAPPVGGELFF	TGTGCCAGCAGCGCCCCCCCGGTCGGCGGGGAGCTGTTTTTT
TRBV9	TRBJ1-4	NA	once	CASSVFGQPTNEKLFF	TGTGCCAGCAGCGTCTTTGGGCAGCCAACTAATGAAAAACTGTTTTTT
TRBV7-6	TRBJ2-3	NA	NA	CASSLTPSIPDTQYF	TGTGCCAGCAGCTTAACCCCCTCGATCCCTGATACGCAGTATTTT
TRBV7-9	TRBJ2-2	NA	NA	CASSLAELTGELFF	TGTGCCAGCAGCTTGGCAGAACTGACCGGGGAGCTGTTTTTT
TRBV6-6	TRBJ2-7	TRBD1	NA	CASSYSGQGGNEQYF	TGTGCCAGCAGTTACTCAGGACAGGGGGGGAACGAGCAGTACTTC
TRBV4-3	TRBJ2-1	NA	NA	CASSQDSSYEQFF	TGCGCCAGCAGCCAAGATAGTTCCTACGAGCAGTTCTTC
TRBV11-2	TRBJ1-4	TRBD1	NA	CASSRGTGPEKLFF	TGTGCCAGCAGCCGAGGGACAGGACCCGAAAAACTGTTTTTT
TRBV27	TRBJ2-1	NA	NA	CASRPGGGNEQFF	TGTGCCAGCAGACCAGGGGGAGGGAATGAGCAGTTCTTC
TRBV9	TRBJ2-1	NA	NA	CASSVPTGEQFF	TGTGCCAGCAGCGTTCCGACGGGAGAGCAGTTCTTC
TRBV7-6	TRBJ1-1	TRBD1	NA	CASSPSQGQGARGTEAFF	TGTGCCAGCAGCCCATCCCAGGGACAGGGCGCCCGTGGAACTGAAGCTTTCTTT
TRBV7-9	TRBJ2-1	NA	NA	CASGLVGGARASSLNEQFF	TGTGCCAGCGGGCTGGTGGGGGGCGCGAGGGCTAGCTCCCTAAATGAGCAGTTCTTC
TRBV29-1	TRBJ2-1	NA	NA	CSGIEIHQGHEQFF	TGCAGCGGAATAGAGATTCATCAGGGGCATGAGCAGTTCTTC
TRBV11-2	TRBJ1-2	NA	NA	CASSFGDIGYTF	TGTGCCAGCAGCTTTGGGGACATAGGCTACACCTTC
TRBV30	TRBJ1-1	NA	NA	CAWSVLEDTEAFF	TGTGCCTGGAGTGTCTTGGAAGACACTGAAGCTTTCTTT
TRBV6-5	TRBJ2-7	NA	NA	CASSPFGGNSYEQYF	TGTGCCAGCAGCCCCTTCGGGGGAAACTCCTACGAGCAGTACTTC
TRBV9	TRBJ2-7	NA	NA	CASSVGDTSYEQYF	TGTGCCAGCAGCGTAGGGGACACATCCTACGAGCAGTACTTC
TRBV25-1	TRBJ2-7	TRBD2	NA	CASSNSPGTRDEQYF	TGTGCCAGCAGTAACAGCCCCGGGACTAGAGACGAGCAGTACTTC
TRBV28	TRBJ1-1	NA	NA	CASHPVPADEAFF	TGTGCCAGTCACCCCGTCCCGGCGGACGAAGCTTTCTTT
TRBV30	TRBJ2-7	NA	NA	CAWGDASYEQYF	TGTGCCTGGGGGGACGCATCCTACGAGCAGTACTTC
TRBV5-1	TRBJ2-7	TRBD2	once	CASTPGREGIPYEQYF	TGCGCCAGCACCCCGGGAAGGGAGGGGATCCCTTACGAGCAGTACTTC
TRBV4-2	TRBJ1-5	TRBD1	NA	CASSQGTGGGQPQHF	TGTGCCAGCAGCCAAGGGACAGGGGGAGGCCAGCCCCAGCATTTT
TRBV6-6	TRBJ2-7	NA	once	CASSINRVYEQYF	TGTGCCAGCAGCATAAACCGAGTCTACGAGCAGTACTTC
TRBV9	TRBJ1-4	NA	NA	CASSPPSADEKLFF	TGTGCCAGCAGCCCTCCTTCCGCAGATGAAAAACTGTTTTTT
TRBV4-2	TRBJ1-3	TRBD1	NA	CASSQRQGVWVSRGNTIYF	TGTGCCAGCAGCCAACGACAGGGGGTTTGGGTGTCTCGTGGAAACACCATATATTTT
TRBV25-1	TRBJ1-1	NA	NA	CASSVSRGGTEAFF	TGTGCCAGCAGTGTATCGCGGGGCGGCACTGAAGCTTTCTTT
TRBV27	TRBJ1-1	NA	NA	CASSLLALNTEAFF	TGTGCCAGCAGTTTACTTGCCCTGAACACTGAAGCTTTCTTT
TRBV6-5	TRBJ2-7	NA	NA	CASSYGDRSAYEQYF	TGTGCCAGCAGTTACGGGGATCGTTCTGCCTACGAGCAGTACTTC
TRBV19	TRBJ1-2	NA	NA	CASSGARYGYTF	TGTGCCAGTAGCGGGGCGAGGTATGGCTACACCTTC
TRBV9	TRBJ2-1	TRBD2	NA	CASSDLVAGGPNEQFF	TGTGCCAGCAGCGATCTAGTAGCGGGAGGGCCCAATGAGCAGTTCTTC
TRBV4-2	TRBJ2-1	TRBD2	few	CASSQDSLAGLYNEQFF	TGTGCCAGCAGCCAAGATAGCCTAGCGGGACTGTACAATGAGCAGTTCTTC
TRBV27	TRBJ1-1	TRBD1	NA	CASSPRDRNTEAFF	TGTGCCAGCAGTCCCAGGGACAGGAACACTGAAGCTTTCTTT
TRBV29-1	TRBJ2-4	NA	NA	CSVSGVASKNIQYF	TGCAGCGTCTCAGGGGTTGCGTCCAAAAACATTCAGTACTTC
TRBV4-1	TRBJ1-1	NA	NA	CASSQDIGMNTEAFF	TGCGCCAGCAGCCAAGATATCGGCATGAACACTGAAGCTTTCTTT